This T cell receptor beta chain was retrieved from a study of blood T cell repertoires in COVID-19. The overall study: Collection of acute and convalescent COVID-19 samples took place in the United States, Italy and Spain. The cDNA or gDNA used as material had been derived from T cells, B-cell-depleted T cells, or PBMCs.

Participant-given clinical history determined each cohort assignment. This clone has only one observation. Assay: immunoSEQ multiplex PCR; the TCRdb copy retains only in-frame clones and omits some. Counted here are 140,000 to 150,000 clones, about 87% occurring once; the ten biggest clones make up around 11%. From germline, CDR1 is SGHAT and CDR2 FQNNGV. V was pared by 6 bases and J by 1 base, with 15 bases between. CDR3 length equals 16 residues. Sequencing input: PBMCs or T cells enriched from blood (not recorded which). The sequence was collected from a man aged 60 to 69 who had recovered from COVID-19. The genes are TRBV11-2 and TRBJ2-2, with TRBD2 as a possible D gene (7 bases). The CDR3 DNA sequence: TGTGCCAGCAGTCAGGGGCTAGCGGAGAACACCGGGGAGCTGTTTTTT. Its translation: CASSQGLAENTGELFF.